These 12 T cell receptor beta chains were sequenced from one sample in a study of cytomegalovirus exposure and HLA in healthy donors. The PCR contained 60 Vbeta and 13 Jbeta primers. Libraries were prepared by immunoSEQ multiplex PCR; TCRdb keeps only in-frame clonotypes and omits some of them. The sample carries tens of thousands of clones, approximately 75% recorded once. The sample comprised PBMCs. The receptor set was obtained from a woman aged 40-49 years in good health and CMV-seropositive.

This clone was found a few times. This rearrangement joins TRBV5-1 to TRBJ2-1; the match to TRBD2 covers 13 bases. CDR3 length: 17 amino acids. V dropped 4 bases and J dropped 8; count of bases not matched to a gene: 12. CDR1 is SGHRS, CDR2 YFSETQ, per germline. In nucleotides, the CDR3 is TGCGCCAGCAGCACGAGACTAGCGGGGGGCCCTGGGGATGAGCAGTTCTTC. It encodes CASSTRLAGGPGDEQFF.

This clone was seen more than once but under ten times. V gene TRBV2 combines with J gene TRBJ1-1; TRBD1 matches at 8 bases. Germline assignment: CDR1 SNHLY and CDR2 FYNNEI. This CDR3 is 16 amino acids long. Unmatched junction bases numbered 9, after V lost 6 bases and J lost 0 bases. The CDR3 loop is CASRDLRQGMNTEAFF. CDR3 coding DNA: TGTGCCAGCAGGGACCTCCGACAGGGGATGAACACTGAAGCTTTCTTT.

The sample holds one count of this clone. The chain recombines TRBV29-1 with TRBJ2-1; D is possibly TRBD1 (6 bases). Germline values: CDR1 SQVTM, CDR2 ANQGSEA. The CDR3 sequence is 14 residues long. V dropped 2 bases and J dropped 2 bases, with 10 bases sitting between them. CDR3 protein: CSVESGQTYNEQFF. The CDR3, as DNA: TGCAGCGTTGAATCTGGACAGACCTACAATGAGCAGTTCTTC.

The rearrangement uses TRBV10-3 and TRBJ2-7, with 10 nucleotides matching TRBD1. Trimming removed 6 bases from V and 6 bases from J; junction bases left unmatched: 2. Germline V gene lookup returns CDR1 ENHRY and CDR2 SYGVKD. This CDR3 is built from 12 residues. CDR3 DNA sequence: TGTGCCATCAGGGACAGGGGGGGCGAGCAGTACTTC. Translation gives CAIRDRGGEQYF.

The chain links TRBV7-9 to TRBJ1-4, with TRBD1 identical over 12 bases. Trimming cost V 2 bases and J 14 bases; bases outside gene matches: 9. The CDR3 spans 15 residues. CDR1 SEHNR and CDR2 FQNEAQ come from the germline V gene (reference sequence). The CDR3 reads CASSLSGTGGASLFF. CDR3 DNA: TGTGCCAGCAGCTTAAGTGGGACAGGGGGCGCGTCGCTGTTTTTT.

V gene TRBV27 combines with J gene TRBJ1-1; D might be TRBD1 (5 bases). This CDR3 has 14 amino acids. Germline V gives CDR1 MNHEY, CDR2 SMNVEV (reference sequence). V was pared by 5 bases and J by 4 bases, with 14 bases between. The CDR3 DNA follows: TGTGCCAGCAGTATCGTACAAGGGGTCACTGAAGCTTTCTTT. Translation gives CASSIVQGVTEAFF.

The CDR3 here is CASSPQTESYEQYF. The CDR3 DNA sequence: TGCGCCAGCAGCCCTCAGACAGAATCCTACGAGCAGTACTTC. This sequence joins TRBV4-1 and TRBJ2-7, with D maybe TRBD1 (5 bases). The CDR3 runs 14 residues. The V gene lost 4 bases and the J gene lost 1 base, with 11 bases spanning the gap. Germline lookup yields CDR1 MGHRA and CDR2 YSYEKL.

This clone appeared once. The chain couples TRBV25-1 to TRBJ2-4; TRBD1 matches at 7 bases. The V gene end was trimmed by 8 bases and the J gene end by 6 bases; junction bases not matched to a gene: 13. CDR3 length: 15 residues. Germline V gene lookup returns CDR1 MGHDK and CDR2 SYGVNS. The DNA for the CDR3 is TGTGCCAGCGGCTCCTCCACCTACAGGGGAAACATTCAGTACTTC. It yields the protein CASGSSTYRGNIQYF.

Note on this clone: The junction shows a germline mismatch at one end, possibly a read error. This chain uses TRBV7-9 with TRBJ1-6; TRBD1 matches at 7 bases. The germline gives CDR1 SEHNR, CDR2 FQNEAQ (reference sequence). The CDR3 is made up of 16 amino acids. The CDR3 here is CSSSQGQNSYNSPLHF. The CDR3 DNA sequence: TGTTCCAGCAGCCAGGGACAGAACTCCTATAATTCACCCCTCCACTTT.

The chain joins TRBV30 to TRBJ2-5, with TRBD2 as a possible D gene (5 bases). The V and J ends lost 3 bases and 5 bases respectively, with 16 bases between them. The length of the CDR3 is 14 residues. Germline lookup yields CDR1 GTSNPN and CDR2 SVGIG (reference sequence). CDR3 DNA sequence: TGTGCCTGGAGAGGAGTATCGGACTGGGAGACCCAGTACTTC. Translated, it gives CAWRGVSDWETQYF.

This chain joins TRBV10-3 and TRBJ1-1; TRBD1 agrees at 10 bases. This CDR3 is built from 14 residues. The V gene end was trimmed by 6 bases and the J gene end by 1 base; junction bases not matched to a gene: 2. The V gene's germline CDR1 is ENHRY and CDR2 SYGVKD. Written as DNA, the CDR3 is TGTGCCATCAGGGGACAGGGGAAGAACACTGAAGCTTTCTTT. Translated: CAIRGQGKNTEAFF.

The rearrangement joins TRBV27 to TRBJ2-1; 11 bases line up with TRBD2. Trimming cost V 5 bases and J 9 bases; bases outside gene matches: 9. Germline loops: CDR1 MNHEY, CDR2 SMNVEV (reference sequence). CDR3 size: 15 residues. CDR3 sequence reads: CASSPLAGVGGEQFF. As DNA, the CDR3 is TGTGCCAGCAGTCCACTAGCGGGGGTCGGGGGTGAGCAGTTCTTC.